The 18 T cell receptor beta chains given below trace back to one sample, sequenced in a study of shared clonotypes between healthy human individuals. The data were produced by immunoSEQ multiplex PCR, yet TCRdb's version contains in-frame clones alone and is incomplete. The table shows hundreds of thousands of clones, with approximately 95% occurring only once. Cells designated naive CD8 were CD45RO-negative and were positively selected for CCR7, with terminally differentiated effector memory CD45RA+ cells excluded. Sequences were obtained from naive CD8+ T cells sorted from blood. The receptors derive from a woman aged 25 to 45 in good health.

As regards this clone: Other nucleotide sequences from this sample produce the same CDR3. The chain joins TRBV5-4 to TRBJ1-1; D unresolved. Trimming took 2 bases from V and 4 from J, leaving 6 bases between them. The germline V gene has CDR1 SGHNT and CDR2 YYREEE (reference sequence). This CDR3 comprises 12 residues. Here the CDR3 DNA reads TGTGCCAGCAGCTTTGGTGGCACTGAAGCTTTCTTT. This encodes CASSFGGTEAFF.

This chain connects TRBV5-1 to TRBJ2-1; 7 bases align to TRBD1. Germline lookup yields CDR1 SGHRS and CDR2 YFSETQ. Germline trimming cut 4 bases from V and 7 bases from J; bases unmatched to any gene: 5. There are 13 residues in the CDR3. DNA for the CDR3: TGCGCCAGCAGCCGGAAACAGGGGAATGAGCAGTTCTTC. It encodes CASSRKQGNEQFF.

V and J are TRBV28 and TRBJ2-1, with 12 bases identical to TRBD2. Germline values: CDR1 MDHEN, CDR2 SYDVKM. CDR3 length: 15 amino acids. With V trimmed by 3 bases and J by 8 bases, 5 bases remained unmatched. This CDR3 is CASSLTSGSTDEQFF. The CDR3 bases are TGTGCCAGCAGTTTGACTAGCGGGAGTACCGATGAGCAGTTCTTC.

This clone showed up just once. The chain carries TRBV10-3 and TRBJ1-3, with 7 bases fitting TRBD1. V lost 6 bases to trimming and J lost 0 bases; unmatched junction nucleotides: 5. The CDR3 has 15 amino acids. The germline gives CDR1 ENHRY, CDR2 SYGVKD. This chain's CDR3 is CAIRVQGSSGNTIYF. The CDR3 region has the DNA TGTGCCATCAGGGTACAGGGGTCCTCTGGAAACACCATATATTTT.

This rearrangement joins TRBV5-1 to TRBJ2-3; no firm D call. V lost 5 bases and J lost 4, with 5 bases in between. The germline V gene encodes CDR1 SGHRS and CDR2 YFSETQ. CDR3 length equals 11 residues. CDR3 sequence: CASRYADTQYF. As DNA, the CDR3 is TGCGCCAGCAGGTACGCAGATACGCAGTATTTT.

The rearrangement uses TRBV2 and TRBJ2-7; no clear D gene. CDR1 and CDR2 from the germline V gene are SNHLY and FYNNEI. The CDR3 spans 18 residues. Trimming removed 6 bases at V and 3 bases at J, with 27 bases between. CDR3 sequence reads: CASSVSETDPPSFYEQYF. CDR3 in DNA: TGTGCCAGCAGCGTATCAGAAACGGACCCCCCGAGTTTCTACGAGCAGTACTTC. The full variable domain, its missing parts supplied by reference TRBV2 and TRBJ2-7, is EPEVTQTPSHQVTQMGQEVILRCVPISNHLYFYWYRQILGQKVEFLVSFYNNEISEKSEIFDDQFSVERPDGSNFTLKIRSTKLEDSAMYFCASSVSETDPPSFYEQYFGPGTRLTVT.

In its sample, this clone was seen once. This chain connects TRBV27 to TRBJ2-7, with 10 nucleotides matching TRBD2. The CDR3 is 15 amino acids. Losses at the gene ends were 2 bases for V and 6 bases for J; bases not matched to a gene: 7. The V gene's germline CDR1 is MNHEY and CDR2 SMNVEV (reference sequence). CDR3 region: CASSLSRTSGTEQYF. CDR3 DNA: TGTGCCAGCAGTTTAAGCCGAACTAGCGGGACCGAGCAGTACTTC.

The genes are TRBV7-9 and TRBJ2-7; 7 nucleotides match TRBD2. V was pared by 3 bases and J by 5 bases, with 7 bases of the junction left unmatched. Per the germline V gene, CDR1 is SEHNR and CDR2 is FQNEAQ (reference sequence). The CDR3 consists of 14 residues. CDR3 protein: CASSFGGRHDEQYF. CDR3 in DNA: TGTGCCAGCAGCTTTGGCGGGAGACACGACGAGCAGTACTTC.

The chain's CDR3 is CASSFGGGDNEQFF. The CDR3 nucleotides are TGTGCCAGCAGTTTCGGGGGTGGGGACAATGAGCAGTTCTTC. The chain joins TRBV27 to TRBJ2-1, with a possible D match to TRBD2 (6 bases). V was pared by 3 bases and J by 5 bases, with 11 bases between. This CDR3 has 14 amino acids. The V gene's germline CDR1 is MNHEY and CDR2 SMNVEV (reference sequence).

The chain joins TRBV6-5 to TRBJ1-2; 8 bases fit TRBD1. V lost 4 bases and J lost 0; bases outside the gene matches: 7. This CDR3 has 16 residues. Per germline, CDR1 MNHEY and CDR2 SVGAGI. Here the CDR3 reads CASSSDQGAANYGYTF. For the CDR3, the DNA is TGTGCCAGCAGTTCCGATCAGGGGGCAGCTAACTATGGCTACACCTTC.

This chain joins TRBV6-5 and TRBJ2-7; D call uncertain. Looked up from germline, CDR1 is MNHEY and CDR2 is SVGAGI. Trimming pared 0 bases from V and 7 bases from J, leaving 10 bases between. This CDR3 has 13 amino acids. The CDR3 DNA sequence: TGTGCCAGCAGTTACTCGACGGGTGCTGAGCAGTACTTC. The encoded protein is CASSYSTGAEQYF.

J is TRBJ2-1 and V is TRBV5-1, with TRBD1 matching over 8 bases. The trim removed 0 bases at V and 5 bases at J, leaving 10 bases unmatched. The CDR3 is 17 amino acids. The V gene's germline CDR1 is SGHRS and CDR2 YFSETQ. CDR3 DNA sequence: TGCGCCAGCAGCTTGGTTTCGGCAGGGGGCAGGAACAATGAGCAGTTCTTC. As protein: CASSLVSAGGRNNEQFF.

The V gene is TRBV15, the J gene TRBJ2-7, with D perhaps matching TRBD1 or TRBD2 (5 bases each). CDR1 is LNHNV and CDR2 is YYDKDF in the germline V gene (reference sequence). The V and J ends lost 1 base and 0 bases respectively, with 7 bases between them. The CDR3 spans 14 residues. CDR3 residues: CATSRGGNSYEQYF. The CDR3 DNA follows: TGTGCCACCAGCAGAGGGGGGAACTCCTACGAGCAGTACTTC.

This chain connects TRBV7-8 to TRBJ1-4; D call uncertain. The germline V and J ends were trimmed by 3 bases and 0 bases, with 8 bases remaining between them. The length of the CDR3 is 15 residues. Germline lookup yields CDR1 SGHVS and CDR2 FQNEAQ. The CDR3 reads CASSLADATNEKLFF. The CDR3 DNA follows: TGTGCCAGCAGCTTGGCGGACGCAACTAATGAAAAACTGTTTTTT.

CDR3 nucleotides: TGTGCCAGTAGTATCTGGACTGCAAACACTGAAGCTTTCTTT. Its protein is CASSIWTANTEAFF. V is TRBV19 and J is TRBJ1-1; D is ambiguous. The CDR3 is 14 amino acids. The germline V and J ends were trimmed by 3 bases and 2 bases, with 10 bases remaining between them. Per the germline V gene, CDR1 is LNHDA and CDR2 is SQIVND (reference sequence).

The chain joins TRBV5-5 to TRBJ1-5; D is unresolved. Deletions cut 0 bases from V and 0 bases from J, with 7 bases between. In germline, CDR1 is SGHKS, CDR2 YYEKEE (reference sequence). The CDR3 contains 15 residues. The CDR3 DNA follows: TGTGCCAGCAGCTTGGCTGCTGATAGCAATCAGCCCCAGCATTTT. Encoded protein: CASSLAADSNQPQHF. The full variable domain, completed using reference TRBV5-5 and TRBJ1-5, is DAGVTQSPTHLIKTRGQQVTLRCSPISGHKSVSWYQQVLGQGPQFIFQYYEKEERGRGNFPDRFSARQFPNYSSELNVNALLLGDSALYLCASSLAADSNQPQHFGDGTRLSIL.

DNA for the CDR3: TGTGCCAGCAGCCAAGGGCGGGACCTCTCCTACGAGCAGTACTTC. Its protein is CASSQGRDLSYEQYF. The gene calls are TRBV4-2 and TRBJ2-7; D might be TRBD2 (6 bases). In germline, CDR1 is LGHNA, CDR2 YNFKEQ. V was trimmed by 1 base and J by 0 bases, leaving 10 bases between them. The CDR3 loop spans 15 amino acids.

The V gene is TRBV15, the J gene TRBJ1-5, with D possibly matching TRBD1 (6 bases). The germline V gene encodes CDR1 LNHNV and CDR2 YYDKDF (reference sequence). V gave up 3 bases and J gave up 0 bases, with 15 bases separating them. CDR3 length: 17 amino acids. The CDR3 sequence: CATSRRQESYSNQPQHF. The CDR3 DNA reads TGTGCCACCAGCAGGAGACAGGAATCCTATAGCAATCAGCCCCAGCATTTT.